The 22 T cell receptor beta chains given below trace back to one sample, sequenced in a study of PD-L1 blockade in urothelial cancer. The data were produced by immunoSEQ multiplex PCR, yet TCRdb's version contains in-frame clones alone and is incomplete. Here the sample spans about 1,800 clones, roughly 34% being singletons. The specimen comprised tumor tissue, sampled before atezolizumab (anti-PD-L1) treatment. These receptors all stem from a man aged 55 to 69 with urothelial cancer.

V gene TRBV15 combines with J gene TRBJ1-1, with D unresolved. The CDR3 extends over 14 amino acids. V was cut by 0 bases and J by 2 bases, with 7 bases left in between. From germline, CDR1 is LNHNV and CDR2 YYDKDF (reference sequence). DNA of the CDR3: TGTGCCACCAGCAGAGATAGGGCCAACACTGAAGCTTTCTTT. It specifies CATSRDRANTEAFF.

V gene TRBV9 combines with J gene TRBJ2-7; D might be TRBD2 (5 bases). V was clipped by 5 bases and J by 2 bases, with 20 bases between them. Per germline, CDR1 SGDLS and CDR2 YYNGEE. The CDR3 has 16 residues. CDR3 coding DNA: TGTGCCAGCAGTGAAGCGCAGGTGGGGAGCACCTACGAGCAGTACTTC. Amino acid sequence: CASSEAQVGSTYEQYF. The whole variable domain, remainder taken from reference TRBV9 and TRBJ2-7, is DSGVTQTPKHLITATGQRVTLRCSPRSGDLSVYWYQQSLDQGLQFLIQYYNGEERAKGNILERFSAQQFPDLHSELNLSSLELGDSALYFCASSEAQVGSTYEQYFGPGTRLTVT.

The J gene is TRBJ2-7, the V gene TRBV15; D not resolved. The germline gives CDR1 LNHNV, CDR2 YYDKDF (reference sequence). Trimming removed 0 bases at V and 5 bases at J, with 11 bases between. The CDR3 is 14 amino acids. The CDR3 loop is CATSRELGNHEQYF. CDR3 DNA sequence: TGTGCCACCAGCAGAGAGTTAGGGAACCACGAGCAGTACTTC.

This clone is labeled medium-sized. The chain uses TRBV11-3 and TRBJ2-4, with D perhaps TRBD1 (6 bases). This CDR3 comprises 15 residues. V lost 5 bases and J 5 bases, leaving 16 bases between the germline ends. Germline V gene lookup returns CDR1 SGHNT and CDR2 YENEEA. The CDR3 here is CASSGWDTQQNIQYF. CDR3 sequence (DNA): TGTGCCAGCAGCGGCTGGGACACCCAGCAAAACATTCAGTACTTC.

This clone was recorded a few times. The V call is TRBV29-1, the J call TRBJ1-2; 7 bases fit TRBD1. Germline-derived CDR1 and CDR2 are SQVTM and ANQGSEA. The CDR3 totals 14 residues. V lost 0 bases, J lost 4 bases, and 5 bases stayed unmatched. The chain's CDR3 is CSVEDQQGIYGYTF. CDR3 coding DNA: TGCAGCGTTGAAGATCAACAGGGGATCTATGGCTACACCTTC.

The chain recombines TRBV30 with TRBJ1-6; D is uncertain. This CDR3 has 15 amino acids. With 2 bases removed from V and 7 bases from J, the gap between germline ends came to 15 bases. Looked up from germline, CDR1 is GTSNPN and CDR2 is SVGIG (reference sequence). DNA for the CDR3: TGTGCCTGGAGTCCCTCATTGACCTGGAATTCACCCCTCCACTTT. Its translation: CAWSPSLTWNSPLHF.

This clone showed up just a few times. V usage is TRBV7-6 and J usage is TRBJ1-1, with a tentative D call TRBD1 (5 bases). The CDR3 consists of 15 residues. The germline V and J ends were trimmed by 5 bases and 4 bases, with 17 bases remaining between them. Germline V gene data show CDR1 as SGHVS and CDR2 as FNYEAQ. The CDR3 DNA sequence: TGTGCCAGCAGCGAGGTTCAGGGCCTGGGCACTGAAGCTTTCTTT. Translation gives CASSEVQGLGTEAFF.

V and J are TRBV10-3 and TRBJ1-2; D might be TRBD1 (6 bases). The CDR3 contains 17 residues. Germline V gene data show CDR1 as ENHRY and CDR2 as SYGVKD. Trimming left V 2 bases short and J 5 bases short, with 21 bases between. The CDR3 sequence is CAISEGGPRAETYGYTF. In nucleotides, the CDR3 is TGTGCCATCAGTGAGGGGGGGCCTAGAGCTGAAACGTATGGCTACACCTTC.

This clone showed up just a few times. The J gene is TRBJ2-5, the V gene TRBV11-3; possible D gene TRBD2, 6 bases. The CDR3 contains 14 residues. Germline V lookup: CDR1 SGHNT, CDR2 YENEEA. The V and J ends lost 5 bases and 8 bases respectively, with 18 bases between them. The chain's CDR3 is CASSPQGSGVTQYF. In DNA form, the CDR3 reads TGTGCCAGCAGCCCGCAAGGATCGGGGGTTACCCAGTACTTC.

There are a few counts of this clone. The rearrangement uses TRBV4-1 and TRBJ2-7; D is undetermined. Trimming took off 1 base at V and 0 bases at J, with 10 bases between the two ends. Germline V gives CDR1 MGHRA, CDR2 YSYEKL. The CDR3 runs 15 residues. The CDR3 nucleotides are TGCGCCAGCAGCCAAGTCCACGGTGACTCCTACGAGCAGTACTTC. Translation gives CASSQVHGDSYEQYF.

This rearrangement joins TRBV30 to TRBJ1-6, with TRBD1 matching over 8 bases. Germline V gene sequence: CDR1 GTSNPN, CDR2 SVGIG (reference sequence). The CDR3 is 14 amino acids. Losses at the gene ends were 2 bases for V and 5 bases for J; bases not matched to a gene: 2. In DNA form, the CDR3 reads TGTGCCTGGAGTAGGGGACAGGATAATTCACCCCTCCACTTT. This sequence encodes CAWSRGQDNSPLHF. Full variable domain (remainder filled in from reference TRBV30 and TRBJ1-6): SQTIHQWPATLVQPVGSPLSLECTVEGTSNPNLYWYRQAAGRGLQLLFYSVGIGQISSEVPQNLSASRPQDRQFILSSKKLLLSDSGFYLCAWSRGQDNSPLHFGNGTRLTVT.

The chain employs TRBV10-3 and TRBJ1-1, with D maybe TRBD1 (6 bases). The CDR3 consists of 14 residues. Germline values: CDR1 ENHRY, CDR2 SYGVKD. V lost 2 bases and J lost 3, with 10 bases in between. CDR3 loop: CAISEGQFYTEAFF. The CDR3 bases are TGTGCCATCAGTGAGGGACAGTTTTACACTGAAGCTTTCTTT.

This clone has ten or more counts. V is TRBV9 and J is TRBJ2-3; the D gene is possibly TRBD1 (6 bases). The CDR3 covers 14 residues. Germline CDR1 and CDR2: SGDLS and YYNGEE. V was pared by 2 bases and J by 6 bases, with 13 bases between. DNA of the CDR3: TGTGCCAGCAGCGTCATCCTCACAGGGGATACGCAGTATTTT. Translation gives CASSVILTGDTQYF.

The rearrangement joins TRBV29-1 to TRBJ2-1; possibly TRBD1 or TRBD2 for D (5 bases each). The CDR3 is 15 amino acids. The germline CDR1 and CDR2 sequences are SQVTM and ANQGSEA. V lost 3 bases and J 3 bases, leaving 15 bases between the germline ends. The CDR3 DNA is TGCAGCGTTGACAACCGGGACGGCCTCTACAATGAGCAGTTCTTC. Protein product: CSVDNRDGLYNEQFF.

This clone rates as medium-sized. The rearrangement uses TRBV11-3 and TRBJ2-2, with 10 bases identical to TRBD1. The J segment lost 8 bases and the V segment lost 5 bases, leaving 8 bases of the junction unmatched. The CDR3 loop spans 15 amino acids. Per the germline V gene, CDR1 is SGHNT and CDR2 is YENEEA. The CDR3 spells CASSLRQGATGELFF. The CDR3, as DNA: TGTGCCAGCAGCCTAAGACAGGGGGCAACAGGGGAGCTGTTTTTT.

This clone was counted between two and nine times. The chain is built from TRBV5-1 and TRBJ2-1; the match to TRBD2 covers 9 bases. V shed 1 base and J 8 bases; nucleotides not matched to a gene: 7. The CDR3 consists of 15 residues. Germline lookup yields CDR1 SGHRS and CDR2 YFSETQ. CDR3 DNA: TGCGCCAGCAGCTTGAATAGCGGGGGCTTCGATGAGCAGTTCTTC. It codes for CASSLNSGGFDEQFF.

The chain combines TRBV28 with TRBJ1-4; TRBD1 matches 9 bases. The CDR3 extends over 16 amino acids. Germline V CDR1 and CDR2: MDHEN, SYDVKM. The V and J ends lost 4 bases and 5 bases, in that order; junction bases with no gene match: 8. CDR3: CASSSPSGTGNEKLFF. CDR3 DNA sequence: TGTGCCAGCAGTTCCCCCTCCGGGACAGGGAATGAAAAACTGTTTTTT.

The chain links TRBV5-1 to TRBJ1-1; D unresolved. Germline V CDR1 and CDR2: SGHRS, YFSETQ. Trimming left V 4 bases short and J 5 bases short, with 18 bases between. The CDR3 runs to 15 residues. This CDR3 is CASSREGFSGTEAFF. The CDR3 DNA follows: TGCGCCAGCAGCAGGGAAGGGTTCTCGGGTACTGAAGCTTTCTTT.

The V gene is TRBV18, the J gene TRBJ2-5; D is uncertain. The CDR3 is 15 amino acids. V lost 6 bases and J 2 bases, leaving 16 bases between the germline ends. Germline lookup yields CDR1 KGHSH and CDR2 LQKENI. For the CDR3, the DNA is TGTGCCAGCTCCCCTGATGTCGCGCGGCAAGAGACCCAGTACTTC. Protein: CASSPDVARQETQYF. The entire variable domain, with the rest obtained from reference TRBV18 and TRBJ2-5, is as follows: NAGVMQNPRHLVRRRGQEARLRCSPMKGHSHVYWYRQLPEEGLKFMVYLQKENIIDESGMPKERFSAEFPKEGPSILRIQQVVRGDSAAYFCASSPDVARQETQYFGPGTRLLVL.

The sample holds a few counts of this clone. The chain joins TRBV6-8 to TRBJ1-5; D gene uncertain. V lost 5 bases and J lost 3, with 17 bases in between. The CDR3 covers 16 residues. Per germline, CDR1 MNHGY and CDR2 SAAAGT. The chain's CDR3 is CASSDLAGYSNQPQHF. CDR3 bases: TGTGCCAGCAGTGACCTAGCCGGTTATTCCAATCAGCCCCAGCATTTT.

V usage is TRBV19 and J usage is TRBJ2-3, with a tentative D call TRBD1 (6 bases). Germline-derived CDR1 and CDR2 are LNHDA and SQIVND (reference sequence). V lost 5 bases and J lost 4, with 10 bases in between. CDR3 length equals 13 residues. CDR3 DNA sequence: TGTGCCAGTAGTGTCAGGGGCTCAGATACGCAGTATTTT. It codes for CASSVRGSDTQYF.

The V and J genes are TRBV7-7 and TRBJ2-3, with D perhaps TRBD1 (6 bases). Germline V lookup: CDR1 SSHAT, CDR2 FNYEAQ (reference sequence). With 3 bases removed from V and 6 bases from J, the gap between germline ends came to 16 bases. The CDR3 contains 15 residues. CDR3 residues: CASSLGTGQGDTQYF. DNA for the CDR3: TGTGCCAGCAGCTTGGGGACGGGGCAGGGGGATACGCAGTATTTT.